Below are 18 T cell receptor beta chains sequenced from a single sample in a study of blood T cells in healthy people across ages. Then a second PCR, running roughly 7 to 11 cycles, was carried out with a sample-barcoded 5' primer and a J-beta primer mix. TCRdb processed the 5' RACE reads anew with MiXCR; each CDR3 protein has one entry. Here the sample spans around 1,600,000 distinct CDR3 sequences, 40% to 45% being singletons. Sequenced sample: blood. The source of these receptors is a woman aged 18-29 years in good health.

This clonotype was detected a few times. This sequence joins TRBV7-2 and TRBJ2-7; 9 bases agree with TRBD1. Losses at the gene ends were 4 bases for V and 6 bases for J; bases not matched to a gene: 13. Germline CDR1 is SGHTA and CDR2 is FQGNSA. The CDR3 has 16 residues. The CDR3, as DNA: TGTGCCAGCAGCTGGCGCAAGGGACAGGGAAGGGCCGAGCAGTACTTC. This sequence encodes CASSWRKGQGRAEQYF.

This clonotype was picked up one time. The V call is TRBV25-1, the J call TRBJ2-2, with 8 bases identical to TRBD1. The V gene's germline CDR1 is MGHDK and CDR2 SYGVNS. After removal of 8 bases from V and 6 bases from J, the junction contained 5 bases not matched to a gene. This CDR3 contains 13 residues. As DNA, the CDR3 is TGTGCCAGCGCCCGGACAGGGTCCGGGGAGCTGTTTTTT. Translation: CASARTGSGELFF.

The table lists this clonotype with a few counts. This chain joins TRBV28 and TRBJ2-5, with TRBD2 as a possible D gene (7 bases). Germline V gene data show CDR1 as MDHEN and CDR2 as SYDVKM. The germline V and J ends were trimmed by 7 bases and 4 bases, with 13 bases remaining between them. The CDR3 contains 13 residues. CDR3 coding DNA: TGTGCCAGCATGGGGGGGCAAGGAGAGACCCAGTACTTC. Translated: CASMGGQGETQYF.

The chain carries TRBV21-1 and TRBJ2-7; the D call of TRBD1 is as the table states it, not checked on the DNA. TRBV21-1 is noted as a pseudogene. This CDR3 has 15 residues. CDR3 sequence: CASSSPDTQSYEQYF. CDR3 nucleotide sequence: TGTGCCAGCAGCAGTCCGGACACCCAATCCTACGAGCAGTACTTC.

The chain uses TRBV9 and TRBJ2-5; 7 nucleotides match TRBD1. Germline V gives CDR1 SGDLS, CDR2 YYNGEE. This CDR3 has 15 amino acids. V trimming: 3 bases; J trimming: 5 bases; junction bases outside the gene matches: 10. The CDR3 is CASSGGTVTLETQYF. CDR3 DNA sequence: TGTGCCAGCAGCGGAGGGACAGTCACTTTGGAGACCCAGTACTTC. Using reference TRBV9 and TRBJ2-5 for the parts outside the CDR3, the full variable domain is DSGVTQTPKHLITATGQRVTLRCSPRSGDLSVYWYQQSLDQGLQFLIQYYNGEERAKGNILERFSAQQFPDLHSELNLSSLELGDSALYFCASSGGTVTLETQYFGPGTRLLVL.

The chain links TRBV4-3 to TRBJ1-6; D is possibly TRBD1 (6 bases). CDR1 is LGHNA and CDR2 is YSLEER in the germline V gene. This CDR3 region has 17 residues. Trimming removed 0 bases from V and 8 bases from J, with 17 bases in between. The CDR3 nucleotides are TGCGCCAGCAGCCAAGATCTGGGGGCTACTACCTATTCACCCCTCCACTTT. This codes for CASSQDLGATTYSPLHF.

This clonotype was recorded many times. The rearrangement links TRBV29-1 to TRBJ1-2, with D maybe TRBD1 (5 bases). Germline V gene lookup returns CDR1 SQVTM and CDR2 ANQGSEA. V shed 4 bases and J shed 2 bases, with 8 bases lying between them. The CDR3 spans 12 residues. The CDR3 DNA reads TGCAGCGTTGCGAAGGGGAACTATGGCTACACCTTC. Its translation: CSVAKGNYGYTF.

CDR3 protein: CASSGENGYTF. The CDR3 coding sequence is TGTGCCAGTTCGGGGGAGAATGGCTACACCTTC. This chain joins TRBV27 and TRBJ1-2; possibly TRBD1 for D (5 bases). The CDR3 extends over 11 amino acids. Germline assignment: CDR1 MNHEY and CDR2 SMNVEV (reference sequence). V lost 9 bases to trimming and J lost 6 bases, with 11 bases between them.

This clonotype was seen a handful of times. J is TRBJ2-3 and V is TRBV6-2 or TRBV6-3; no clear D gene. V dropped 8 bases and J dropped 6 bases, with 18 bases sitting between them. The CDR3 is 14 residues long. Germline lookup yields CDR1 MNHEY and CDR2 SVGEGT. The CDR3 nucleotides read TGTGCCAGCTTGAACGCTAGGGTTTTGGATACGCAGTATTTT. Translating it yields CASLNARVLDTQYF.

The CDR3 region is CAWSVSEGLEAFF. CDR3 nucleotide sequence: TGTGCCTGGAGTGTCTCAGAAGGCTTAGAAGCTTTCTTT. The chain employs TRBV30 and TRBJ1-1, with D hard to call. CDR3 length: 13 amino acids. The germline V gene has CDR1 GTSNPN and CDR2 SVGIG (reference sequence). With 0 bases removed from V and 8 bases from J, the gap between germline ends came to 13 bases.

The gene calls are TRBV15 and TRBJ1-1, with D unresolved. The CDR3 has 14 amino acids. V dropped 1 base and J dropped 1 base, with 7 bases sitting between them. Germline assignment: CDR1 LNHNV and CDR2 YYDKDF (reference sequence). CDR3 loop: CATSRVEQNTEAFF. The CDR3 coding sequence is TGTGCCACCAGCAGAGTTGAACAGAACACTGAAGCTTTCTTT.

This chain connects TRBV7-8 to TRBJ2-1, with 7 nucleotides matching TRBD2. CDR1 is SGHVS, CDR2 FQNEAQ, per germline. Losses at the gene ends were 6 bases for V and 4 bases for J; bases not matched to a gene: 12. The CDR3 is 16 residues long. The CDR3 nucleotides read TGTGCCAGCAGTCACAGGAGGCTAGCGGATTACAATGAGCAGTTCTTC. It yields the protein CASSHRRLADYNEQFF.

This rearrangement joins TRBV12-3 or TRBV12-4 to TRBJ2-1, with 8 nucleotides matching TRBD2. The CDR3 is 15 residues long. V lost 5 bases, J lost 3 bases, and 6 bases stayed unmatched. CDR3 sequence reads: CASSTGLALYNEQFF. The CDR3 DNA reads TGTGCCAGCAGTACAGGACTAGCTCTCTACAATGAGCAGTTCTTC.

This clonotype has a handful of counts. This rearrangement joins TRBV12-3 or TRBV12-4 to TRBJ1-6; tentative D call: TRBD1 (6 bases). The CDR3 consists of 14 residues. V lost 3 bases to trimming and J lost 10 bases, with 13 bases between them. The CDR3 is CASSLLEGGSPLHF. DNA for the CDR3: TGTGCCAGCAGTTTGCTGGAGGGGGGATCACCCCTCCACTTT.

This clonotype was detected a few times. This rearrangement joins TRBV29-1 to TRBJ2-7, with a tentative D call TRBD2 (5 bases). V was clipped by 1 base and J by 7 bases, with 14 bases between them. The CDR3 has 13 residues. Germline values: CDR1 SQVTM, CDR2 ANQGSEA. DNA of the CDR3: TGCAGCGTTGAAGGCCAGCGGAGCAATGAGCAGTACTTC. Encoded protein: CSVEGQRSNEQYF.

This chain uses TRBV10-3 with TRBJ2-7, with D tentatively TRBD1 (5 bases). Trimming removed 0 bases from V and 2 bases from J, with 14 bases in between. From germline, CDR1 is ENHRY and CDR2 SYGVKD. The CDR3 spans 16 residues. CDR3 amino acids: CAISESSQGRTYEQYF. In DNA form, the CDR3 reads TGTGCCATCAGTGAGTCGAGTCAGGGAAGGACCTACGAGCAGTACTTC.

The V call is TRBV12-3 or TRBV12-4, the J call TRBJ1-2, with D tentatively TRBD1 (5 bases). The CDR3 contains 14 residues. The ends were cut back, 5 bases at V and 6 bases at J, with 16 bases in the middle. The DNA of the CDR3 is TGTGCCAGCAGTGACCTCCCAGGGTATAATGGCTACACCTTC. Its protein is CASSDLPGYNGYTF.

This clonotype came up a few times. The CDR3 coding sequence is TGCAGTGAAAATCTGATACGGGACGGCAATCAGCCCCAGCATTTT. Translated, it gives CSENLIRDGNQPQHF. The J gene is TRBJ1-5, the V gene TRBV29-1, with D possibly TRBD1 on 5 matching bases. CDR1 is SQVTM and CDR2 is ANQGSEA in the germline V gene. The CDR3 runs 15 residues.